This entry concerns a single TCR beta chain. This sample is part of a study of OX40 agonist ivuxolimab in advanced cancers. Sequenced by immunoSEQ multiplex PCR; TCRdb stores in-frame clones only, minus some. The table includes more than 50,000 clones, 82% detected once. The sequence was obtained from an adult with an advanced solid tumor such as melanoma, head and neck, liver or kidney cancer. The sample in question was CD4+ or CD8+ T cells sorted from blood, obtained in a trial of the OX40 agonist ivuxolimab.

CDR3 sequence reads: CASSPWTGMKTQYF. Here the CDR3 DNA reads TGTGCCAGCAGCCCCTGGACAGGGATGAAGACCCAGTACTTC. The J gene is TRBJ2-5, the V gene TRBV6-5; 8 bases match TRBD1. This CDR3 has 14 residues. Germline assignment: CDR1 MNHEY and CDR2 SVGAGI. Unmatched junction bases numbered 9, after V lost 6 bases and J lost 6 bases.